These T cell receptor beta chains were read from a single sample in a study of Ad26.COV2.S vaccination and SARS-CoV-2 variants. The data were produced by immunoSEQ multiplex PCR, yet TCRdb's version contains in-frame clones alone and is incomplete. The data show hundreds of thousands of clones, with 75% to 90% seen just once and over 8.5% held by the top ten. Sequences were derived from peripheral blood, sampled in a trial of Ad26.COV2.S vaccine versus placebo. Source of these receptors: a person aged 18-65 years who received the Ad26.COV2.S COVID-19 vaccine or a placebo. CDR3s include the opening cysteine and the closing phenylalanine or tryptophan. Each record gives: D gene, V gene, clone size, J gene, CDR3 DNA, CDR3 protein. D genes are given only for firm matches. Size tells how often a clone was seen (once, few, many) or the class of an expanded clone, and some rows leave it out.

d_gene: TRBD1
v_gene: TRBV4-3
abundance: -
j_gene: TRBJ1-1
CDR3nt: TGCGCCAGCAGCGTACAAAGGGGGCTCACTGAAGCTTTCTTT
CDR3aa: CASSVQRGLTEAFF

d_gene: -
v_gene: TRBV11-2
abundance: -
j_gene: TRBJ2-1
CDR3nt: TGTGCCAGCAGCCGACTAGAGGGGAGGAATGAGCAGTTCTTC
CDR3aa: CASSRLEGRNEQFF

d_gene: -
v_gene: TRBV10-3
abundance: -
j_gene: TRBJ2-1
CDR3nt: TGTGCCATCAGTGAGTCAACGGGCGGGTACAATGAGCAGTTCTTC
CDR3aa: CAISESTGGYNEQFF

d_gene: TRBD2
v_gene: TRBV7-9
abundance: few
j_gene: TRBJ2-3
CDR3nt: TGTGCCAGCAGCCCTGGACTAGCGGGAGGGCCGGGAGATACGCAGTATTTT
CDR3aa: CASSPGLAGGPGDTQYF

d_gene: -
v_gene: TRBV6-5
abundance: -
j_gene: TRBJ2-3
CDR3nt: TGTGCCAGCAGTCGGGACTTTCTAGATACGCAGTATTTT
CDR3aa: CASSRDFLDTQYF

d_gene: -
v_gene: TRBV30
abundance: -
j_gene: TRBJ2-3
CDR3nt: TGTGCCTGGGACCCTGCGGGCACAGATACGCAGTATTTT
CDR3aa: CAWDPAGTDTQYF

d_gene: TRBD1
v_gene: TRBV10-3
abundance: once
j_gene: TRBJ1-2
CDR3nt: TGTGCCATCAGTGAGTCCGGGACAGGGGCAACGAACTATGGCTACACCTTC
CDR3aa: CAISESGTGATNYGYTF

d_gene: -
v_gene: TRBV11-2
abundance: -
j_gene: TRBJ2-5
CDR3nt: TGTGCCAGCAGCTTTTTCGATCACGGCCTTAGGGGGACCCAGTACTTC
CDR3aa: CASSFFDHGLRGTQYF

d_gene: -
v_gene: TRBV24-1
abundance: few
j_gene: TRBJ2-3
CDR3nt: TGTGCCACCGGTCCGGGACAACGAGATACGCAGTATTTT
CDR3aa: CATGPGQRDTQYF

d_gene: -
v_gene: TRBV3-1/TRBV3-2
abundance: -
j_gene: TRBJ2-3
CDR3nt: TGTGCCAGCAGCCTAAGGAGCGGCCTCACAGATACGCAGTATTTT
CDR3aa: CASSLRSGLTDTQYF

d_gene: TRBD1
v_gene: TRBV10-3
abundance: -
j_gene: TRBJ2-3
CDR3nt: TGTGCCACAATGCAACAGGGGTCAGATACGCAGTATTTT
CDR3aa: CATMQQGSDTQYF

d_gene: -
v_gene: TRBV19
abundance: -
j_gene: TRBJ2-2
CDR3nt: TGTGCCAGTAACAAGGTTCTCGGCGCCGGGGAGCTGTTTTTT
CDR3aa: CASNKVLGAGELFF

d_gene: -
v_gene: TRBV5-1
abundance: -
j_gene: TRBJ2-3
CDR3nt: TGCGCCAGCAGCAGTCCTAGCACAGATACGCAGTATTTT
CDR3aa: CASSSPSTDTQYF

d_gene: TRBD2
v_gene: TRBV10-2
abundance: -
j_gene: TRBJ2-3
CDR3nt: TGCGCCAGCAGCACAGCGGGGGGGACAGATACGCAGTATTTT
CDR3aa: CASSTAGGTDTQYF